The present T cell receptor (beta chain) was sequenced within a study of blood T cells in healthy people across ages. The study, taken as a whole, reports: TCR beta diversity correlated strongly with naive T cell percentage. A roughly linear fall in TCR beta diversity per million T cells was seen with increasing age. Conclusively comparing naive with antigen-experienced cells was impossible with unsorted PBMCs.

The use of a sample-barcoded 5' primer and a J-beta primer mix characterized a second PCR of about 7 to 12 cycles. From each sample, at least 2.5 million paired-end reads containing CDR3 were obtained. One entry per CDR3 protein results from TCRdb running MiXCR on the 5' RACE reads. The sample has around 650,000 distinct CDR3 sequences, roughly 41% seen once. On this clonotype itself: What it binds is unknown.

The sample consisted of blood. The sequence came from a man older than 75 in good health.

The CDR3 protein is CSARLAGGQSRYNEQFF. DNA for the CDR3: TGCAGTGCTAGGCTAGCGGGGGGGCAAAGTAGATACAATGAGCAGTTCTTC. This sequence joins TRBV20-1 and TRBJ2-1; 12 bases are shared with TRBD2. The V gene's germline CDR1 is DFQATT and CDR2 SNEGSKA (reference sequence). This CDR3 spans 17 amino acids. J gave up 4 bases and V 3 bases, and 10 bases lay outside the gene matches.